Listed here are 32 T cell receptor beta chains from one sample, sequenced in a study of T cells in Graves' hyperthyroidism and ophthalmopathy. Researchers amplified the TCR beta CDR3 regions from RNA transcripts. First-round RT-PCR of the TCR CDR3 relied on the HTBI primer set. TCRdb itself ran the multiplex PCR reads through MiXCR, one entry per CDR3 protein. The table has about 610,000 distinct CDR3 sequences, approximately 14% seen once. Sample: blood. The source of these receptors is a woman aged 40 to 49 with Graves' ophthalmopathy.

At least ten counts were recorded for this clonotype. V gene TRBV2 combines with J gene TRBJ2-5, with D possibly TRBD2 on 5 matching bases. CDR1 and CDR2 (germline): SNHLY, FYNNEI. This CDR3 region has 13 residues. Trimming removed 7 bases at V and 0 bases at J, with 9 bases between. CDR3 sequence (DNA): TGTGCCAGCACTAGCCCTTACCAAGAGACCCAGTACTTC. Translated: CASTSPYQETQYF.

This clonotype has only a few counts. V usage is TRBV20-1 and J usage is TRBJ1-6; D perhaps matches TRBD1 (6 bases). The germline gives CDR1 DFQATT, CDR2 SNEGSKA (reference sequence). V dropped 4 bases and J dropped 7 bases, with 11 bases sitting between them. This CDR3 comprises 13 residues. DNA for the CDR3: TGCAGTGCTAAACAGGGTTCGAATTCACCCCTCCACTTT. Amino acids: CSAKQGSNSPLHF.

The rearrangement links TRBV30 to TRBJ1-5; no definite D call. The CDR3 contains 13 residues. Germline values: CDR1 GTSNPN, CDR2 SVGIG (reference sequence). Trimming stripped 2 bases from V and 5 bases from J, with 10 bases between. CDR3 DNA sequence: TGTGCCTGGAGTCCAACTGGGTATCAGCCCCAGCATTTT. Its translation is CAWSPTGYQPQHF.

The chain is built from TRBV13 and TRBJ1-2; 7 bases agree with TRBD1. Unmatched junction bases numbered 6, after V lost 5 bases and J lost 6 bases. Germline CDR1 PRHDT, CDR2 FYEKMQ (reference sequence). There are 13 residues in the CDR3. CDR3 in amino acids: CASSVDRADGYTF. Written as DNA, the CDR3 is TGTGCCAGCAGCGTCGACAGGGCTGATGGCTACACCTTC.

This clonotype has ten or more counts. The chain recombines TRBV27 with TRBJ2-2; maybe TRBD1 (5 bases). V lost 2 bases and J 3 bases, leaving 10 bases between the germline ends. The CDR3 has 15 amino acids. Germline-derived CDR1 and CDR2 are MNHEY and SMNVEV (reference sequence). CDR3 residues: CASSLAGQDTGELFF. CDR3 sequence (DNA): TGTGCCAGCAGTTTAGCAGGGCAGGACACCGGGGAGCTGTTTTTT.

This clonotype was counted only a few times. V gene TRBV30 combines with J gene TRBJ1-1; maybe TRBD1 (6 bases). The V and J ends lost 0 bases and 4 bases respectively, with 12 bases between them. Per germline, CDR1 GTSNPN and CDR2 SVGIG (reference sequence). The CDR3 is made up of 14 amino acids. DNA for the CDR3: TGTGCCTGGAGTGTCGCGGGGGGGCCCACTGAAGCTTTCTTT. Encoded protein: CAWSVAGGPTEAFF.

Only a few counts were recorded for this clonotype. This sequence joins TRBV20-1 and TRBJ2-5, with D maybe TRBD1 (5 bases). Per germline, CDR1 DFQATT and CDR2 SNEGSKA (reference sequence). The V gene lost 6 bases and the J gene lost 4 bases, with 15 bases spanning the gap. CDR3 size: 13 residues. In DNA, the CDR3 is TGCAGTGCCGCCCACACAGGCCCAGAGACCCAGTACTTC. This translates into CSAAHTGPETQYF.

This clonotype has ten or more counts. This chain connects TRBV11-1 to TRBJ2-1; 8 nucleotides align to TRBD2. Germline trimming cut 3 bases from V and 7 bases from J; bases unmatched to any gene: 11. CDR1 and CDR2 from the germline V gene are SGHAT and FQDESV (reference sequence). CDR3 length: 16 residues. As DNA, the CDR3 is TGTGCCAGCAGCTTTCTGACCGGGAGGGCCGAAAATGAGCAGTTCTTC. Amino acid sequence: CASSFLTGRAENEQFF.

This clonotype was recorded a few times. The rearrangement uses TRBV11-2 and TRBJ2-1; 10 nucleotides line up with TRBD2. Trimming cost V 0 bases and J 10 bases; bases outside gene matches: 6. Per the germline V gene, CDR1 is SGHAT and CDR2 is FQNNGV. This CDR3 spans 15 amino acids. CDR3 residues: CASSLEGLAVLEQFF. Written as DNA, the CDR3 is TGTGCCAGCAGCTTAGAAGGACTAGCGGTCCTGGAGCAGTTCTTC.

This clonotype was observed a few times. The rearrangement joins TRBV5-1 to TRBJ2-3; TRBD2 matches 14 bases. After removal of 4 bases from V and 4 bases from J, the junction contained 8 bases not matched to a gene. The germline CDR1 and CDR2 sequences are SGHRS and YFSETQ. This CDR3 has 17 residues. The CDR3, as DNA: TGCGCCAGCAGCCTCGGGACTAGCGGGAGTGGCGCAGATACGCAGTATTTT. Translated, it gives CASSLGTSGSGADTQYF.

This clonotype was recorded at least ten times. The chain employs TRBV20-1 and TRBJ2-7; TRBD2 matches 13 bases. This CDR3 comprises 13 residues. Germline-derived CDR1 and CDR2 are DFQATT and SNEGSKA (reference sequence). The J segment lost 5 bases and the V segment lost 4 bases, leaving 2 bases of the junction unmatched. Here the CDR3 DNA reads TGCAGTGCTACAGGGACTAGCGGGAACGAGCAGTACTTC. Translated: CSATGTSGNEQYF.

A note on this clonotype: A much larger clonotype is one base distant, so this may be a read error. The CDR3 DNA sequence: TGTGCCAGCAGTGGGGGGGACAGTGTCTACGAGCAGTACTTC. Protein: CASSGGDSVYEQYF. V usage is TRBV28 and J usage is TRBJ2-7; possibly TRBD1 or TRBD2 for D (7 bases each). The CDR3 length is 14 residues. The V end lost 5 bases, the J end lost 3 bases, and 14 bases lay between the germline ends. The germline gives CDR1 MDHEN, CDR2 SYDVKM.

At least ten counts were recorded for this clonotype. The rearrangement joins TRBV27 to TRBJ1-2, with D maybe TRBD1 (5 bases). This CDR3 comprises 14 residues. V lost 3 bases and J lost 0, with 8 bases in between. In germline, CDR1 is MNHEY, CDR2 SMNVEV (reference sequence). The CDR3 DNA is TGTGCCAGCAGTTTCGGAGGGGCTAACTATGGCTACACCTTC. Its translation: CASSFGGANYGYTF.

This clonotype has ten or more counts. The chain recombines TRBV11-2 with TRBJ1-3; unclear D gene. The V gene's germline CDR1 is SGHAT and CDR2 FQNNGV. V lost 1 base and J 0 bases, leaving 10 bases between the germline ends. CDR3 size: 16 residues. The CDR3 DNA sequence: TGTGCCAGCAGCTTAGTTCCGGACGCCTCTGGAAACACCATATATTTT. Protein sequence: CASSLVPDASGNTIYF.

The CDR3 DNA reads as TGTGCCAGCAGCTACTCCGGACGGACCTACGAGCAGTACTTC. Its translation: CASSYSGRTYEQYF. The chain recombines TRBV11-2 with TRBJ2-7; no definite D call. The CDR3 covers 14 residues. Trimming cost V 4 bases and J 2 bases, with 12 bases left between them. Germline V lookup: CDR1 SGHAT, CDR2 FQNNGV.

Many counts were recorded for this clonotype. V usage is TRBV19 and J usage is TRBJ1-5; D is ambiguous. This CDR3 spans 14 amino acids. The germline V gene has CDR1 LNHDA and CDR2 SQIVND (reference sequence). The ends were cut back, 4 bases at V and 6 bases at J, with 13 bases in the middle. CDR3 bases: TGTGCCAGTAGTACGGGAGGGTTAGGTCAGCCCCAGCATTTT. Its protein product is CASSTGGLGQPQHF.

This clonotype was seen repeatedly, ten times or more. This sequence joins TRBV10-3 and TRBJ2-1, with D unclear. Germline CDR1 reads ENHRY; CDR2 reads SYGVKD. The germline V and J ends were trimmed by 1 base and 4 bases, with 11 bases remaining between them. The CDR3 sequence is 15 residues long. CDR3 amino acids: CAISELVLGYNEQFF. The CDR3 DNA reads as TGTGCCATCAGTGAGTTGGTGTTAGGGTACAATGAGCAGTTCTTC.

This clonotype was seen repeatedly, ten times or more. DNA of the CDR3: TGCGCCAGCAGCACCTCGACAGGGGGCGAGAAGACCCAGTACTTC. It yields the protein CASSTSTGGEKTQYF. The rearrangement joins TRBV5-1 to TRBJ2-5; 10 bases line up with TRBD1. The germline CDR1 and CDR2 sequences are SGHRS and YFSETQ. The CDR3 is made up of 15 amino acids. J gave up 6 bases and V 4 bases, and 9 bases lay outside the gene matches.

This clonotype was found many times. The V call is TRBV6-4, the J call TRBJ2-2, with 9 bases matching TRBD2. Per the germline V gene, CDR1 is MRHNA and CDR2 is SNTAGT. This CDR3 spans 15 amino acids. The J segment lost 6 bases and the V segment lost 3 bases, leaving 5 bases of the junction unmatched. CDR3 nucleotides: TGTGCCAGCAGTGAAGGGGGACTAGCTTCCGGGGAGCTGTTTTTT. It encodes CASSEGGLASGELFF.

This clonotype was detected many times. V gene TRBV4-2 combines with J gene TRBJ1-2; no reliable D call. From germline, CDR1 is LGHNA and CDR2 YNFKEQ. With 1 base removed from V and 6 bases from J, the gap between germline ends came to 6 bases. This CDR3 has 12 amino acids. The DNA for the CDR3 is TGTGCCAGCAGCCAAGGGGCAGATGGCTACACCTTC. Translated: CASSQGADGYTF.

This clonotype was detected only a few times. The chain's CDR3 is CASSPGTGALRRPQHF. The CDR3 coding sequence is TGTGCCAGCAGTCCCGGGACAGGAGCTCTTCGTAGGCCCCAGCATTTT. The gene calls are TRBV12-3 or TRBV12-4 and TRBJ1-5; 8 bases align to TRBD1. This CDR3 spans 16 amino acids. With V trimmed by 5 bases and J by 9 bases, 15 bases remained unmatched.

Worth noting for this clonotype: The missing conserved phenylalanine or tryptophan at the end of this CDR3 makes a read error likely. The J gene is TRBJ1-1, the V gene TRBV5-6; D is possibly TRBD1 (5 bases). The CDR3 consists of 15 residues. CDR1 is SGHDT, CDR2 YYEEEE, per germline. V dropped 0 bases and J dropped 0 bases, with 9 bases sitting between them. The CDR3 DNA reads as TGTGCCAGCAGCTTGGGGCAGGGCATGAACACTGAAGCTTTCATT. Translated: CASSLGQGMNTEAFI.

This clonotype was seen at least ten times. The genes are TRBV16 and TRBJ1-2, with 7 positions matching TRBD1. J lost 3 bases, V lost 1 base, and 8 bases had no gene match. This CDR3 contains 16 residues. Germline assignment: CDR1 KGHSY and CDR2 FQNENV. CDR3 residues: CASSQLPGQSDYGYTF. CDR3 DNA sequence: TGTGCCAGCAGCCAATTACCGGGACAGTCGGACTATGGCTACACCTTC.

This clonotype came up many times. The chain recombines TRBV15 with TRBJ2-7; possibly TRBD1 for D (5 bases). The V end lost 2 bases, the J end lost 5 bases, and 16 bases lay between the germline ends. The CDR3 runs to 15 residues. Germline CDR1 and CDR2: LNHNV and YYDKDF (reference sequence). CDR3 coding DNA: TGTGCCACCAGCAGACAGGACACCGCTCGGGACGAGCAGTACTTC. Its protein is CATSRQDTARDEQYF.

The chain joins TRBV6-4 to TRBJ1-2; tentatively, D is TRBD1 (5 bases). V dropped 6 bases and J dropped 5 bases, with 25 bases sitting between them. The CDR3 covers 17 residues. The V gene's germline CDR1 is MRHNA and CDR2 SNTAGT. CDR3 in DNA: TGTGCCAGCAGGACCCCGGGGGGAAACCTGCTTCAATATGGCTACACCTTC. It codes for CASRTPGGNLLQYGYTF.

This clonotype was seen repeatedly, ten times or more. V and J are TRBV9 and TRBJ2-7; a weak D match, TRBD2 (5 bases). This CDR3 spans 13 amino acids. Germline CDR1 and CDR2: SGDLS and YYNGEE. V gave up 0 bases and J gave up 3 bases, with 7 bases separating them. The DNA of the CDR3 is TGTGCCAGCAGCGTAGACGGGATCTACGAGCAGTACTTC. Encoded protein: CASSVDGIYEQYF.

The CDR3 loop reads CASSIRWDSTEAFF. CDR3 DNA: TGTGCCAGTAGTATAAGGTGGGATTCCACTGAAGCTTTCTTT. The gene calls are TRBV19 and TRBJ1-1; D uncertain. The germline V gene has CDR1 LNHDA and CDR2 SQIVND (reference sequence). The CDR3 is 14 residues long. The ends were cut back, 2 bases at V and 4 bases at J, with 11 bases in the middle.

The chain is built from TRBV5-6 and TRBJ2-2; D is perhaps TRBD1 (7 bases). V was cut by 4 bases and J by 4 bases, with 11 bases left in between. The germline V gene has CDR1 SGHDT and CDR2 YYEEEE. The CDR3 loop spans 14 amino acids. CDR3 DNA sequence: TGTGCCAGCAGCCAGGGGGGTATCACCGGGGAGCTGTTTTTT. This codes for CASSQGGITGELFF.

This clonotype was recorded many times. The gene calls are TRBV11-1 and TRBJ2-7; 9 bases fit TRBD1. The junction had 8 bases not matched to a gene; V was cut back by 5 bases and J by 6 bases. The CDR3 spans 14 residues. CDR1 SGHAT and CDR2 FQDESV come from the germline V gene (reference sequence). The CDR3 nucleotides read TGTGCCAGCAGCGCCCCGGGACAGGGATCCGAGCAGTACTTC. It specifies CASSAPGQGSEQYF.

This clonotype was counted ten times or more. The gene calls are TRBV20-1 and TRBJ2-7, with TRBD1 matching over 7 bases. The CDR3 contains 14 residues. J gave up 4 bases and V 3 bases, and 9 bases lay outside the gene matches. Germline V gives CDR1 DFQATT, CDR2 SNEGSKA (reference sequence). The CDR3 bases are TGCAGTGCTAGCCCGACAGGGTCGGCTTACGAGCAGTACTTC. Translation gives CSASPTGSAYEQYF.

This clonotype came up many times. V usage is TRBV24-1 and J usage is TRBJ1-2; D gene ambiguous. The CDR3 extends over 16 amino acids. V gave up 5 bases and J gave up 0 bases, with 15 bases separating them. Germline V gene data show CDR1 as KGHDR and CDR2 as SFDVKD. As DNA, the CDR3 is TGTGCCACCAGTGCCCCGGCAGGTTCAGCTAACTATGGCTACACCTTC. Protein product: CATSAPAGSANYGYTF.

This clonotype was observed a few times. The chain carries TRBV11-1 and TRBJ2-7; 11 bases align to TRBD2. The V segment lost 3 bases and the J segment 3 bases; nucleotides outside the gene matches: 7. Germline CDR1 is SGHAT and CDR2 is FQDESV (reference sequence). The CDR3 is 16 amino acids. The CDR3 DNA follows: TGTGCCAGCAGCTTCTCCGGGACTAGCGGAGTCTACGAGCAGTACTTC. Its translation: CASSFSGTSGVYEQYF.